Presented here are 11 T cell receptor beta chains from one specimen sequenced in a study of graft-versus-host responses after intestinal transplantation. Here immunoSEQ multiplex PCR was the method, and the copy in TCRdb shows in-frame clones only, minus some. This table has under 50,000 clones, about nine tenths appearing once. The sample was PBMCs, taken 260 to 280 days after transplant. Receptor source: a human patient who received an intestinal transplant, so some T cells may come from the graft donor.

The V gene is TRBV6-1, the J gene TRBJ2-1; D may correspond to TRBD1 or TRBD2 (6 bases each). This CDR3 comprises 15 residues. CDR1 MNHNS and CDR2 SASEGT come from the germline V gene. Trimming shortened V by 8 bases and J by 2 bases, and 16 bases separated the two germline ends. As DNA, the CDR3 is TGTGCCAGCCGGGGGCCCCGAGGGACCTACAATGAGCAGTTCTTC. Protein product: CASRGPRGTYNEQFF.

The chain employs TRBV5-1 and TRBJ2-7; 9 bases are shared with TRBD1. Germline-derived CDR1 and CDR2 are SGHRS and YFSETQ. The CDR3 is 16 amino acids. The ends lost 3 bases at V and 2 bases at J; junction bases unmatched: 9. The CDR3 loop is CASSSGPGQGPYEQYF. CDR3 bases: TGCGCCAGCAGCTCAGGACCGGGACAGGGTCCCTACGAGCAGTACTTC.

The rearrangement joins TRBV11-1 to TRBJ1-6; 10 nucleotides agree with TRBD1. The germline gives CDR1 SGHAT, CDR2 FQDESV (reference sequence). This CDR3 is 14 amino acids long. V shed 5 bases and J 9 bases; nucleotides not matched to a gene: 4. CDR3 DNA: TGTGCCAGCAGCCCGGGACAGGGGCTTTCACCCCTCCACTTT. Protein product: CASSPGQGLSPLHF.

This sequence joins TRBV27 and TRBJ2-3, with 8 nucleotides matching TRBD2. Germline V lookup: CDR1 MNHEY, CDR2 SMNVEV (reference sequence). This CDR3 region has 16 residues. After removal of 4 bases from V and 0 bases from J, the junction contained 6 bases not matched to a gene. The CDR3 nucleotides read TGTGCCAGCAGTTCCGATGGACTAGCTAGCACAGATACGCAGTATTTT. Its translation is CASSSDGLASTDTQYF.

To note about this clone: The sample carries other DNA sequences with the same CDR3. The chain employs TRBV6-1 and TRBJ1-5; TRBD1 matches 9 bases. V shed 2 bases, J shed 7 bases, and the junction held 9 bases outside the gene matches. Germline V lookup: CDR1 MNHNS, CDR2 SASEGT. CDR3 length: 16 amino acids. CDR3: CASSELGGTGFQPQHF. CDR3 coding DNA: TGTGCCAGCAGTGAACTGGGTGGGACAGGGTTCCAGCCCCAGCATTTT.

The CDR3 reads CASSVGTSGVNEQFF. CDR3 DNA: TGCGCCAGCAGCGTCGGGACTAGCGGGGTTAATGAGCAGTTCTTC. V is TRBV5-1 and J is TRBJ2-1; 13 bases are a match to TRBD2. Losses at the gene ends were 4 bases for V and 7 bases for J; bases not matched to a gene: 5. The germline V gene encodes CDR1 SGHRS and CDR2 YFSETQ. CDR3 size: 15 residues. The variable domain in full, with the rest retrieved from reference TRBV5-1 and TRBJ2-1, is KAGVTQTPRYLIKTRGQQVTLSCSPISGHRSVSWYQQTPGQGLQFLFEYFSETQRNKGNFPGRFSGRQFSNSRSEMNVSTLELGDSALYLCASSVGTSGVNEQFFGPGTRLTVL.

V usage is TRBV4-2 and J usage is TRBJ2-2; 13 bases fit TRBD2. Trimming at V came to 0 bases and at J to 6 bases, leaving 1 base not matched to a gene. The CDR3 is 16 amino acids. Germline-derived CDR1 and CDR2 are LGHNA and YNFKEQ. Here the CDR3 DNA reads TGTGCCAGCAGCCAAGATACTAGCGGGGGGGCCGGGGAGCTGTTTTTT. Protein: CASSQDTSGGAGELFF.

This clone was found once. This chain uses TRBV27 with TRBJ2-7, with 13 bases that match TRBD2. V lost 6 bases, J lost 7 bases, and 9 bases stayed unmatched. Germline CDR1 and CDR2: MNHEY and SMNVEV (reference sequence). This CDR3 comprises 15 residues. The CDR3 DNA reads TGTGCCAGCAGCTGGACTAGCGGGGGAGTAAGGGAGCAGTACTTC. Translating gives CASSWTSGGVREQYF.

The V call is TRBV6-1, the J call TRBJ2-7; TRBD1 or TRBD2 may be the D gene (5 bases each). Per the germline V gene, CDR1 is MNHNS and CDR2 is SASEGT. Trimming removed 4 bases at V and 0 bases at J, with 10 bases between. The CDR3 length is 14 residues. The CDR3 loop reads CASSAGRSSYEQYF. The CDR3 DNA reads as TGTGCCAGCAGTGCAGGGAGAAGCTCCTACGAGCAGTACTTC.

V usage is TRBV7-9 and J usage is TRBJ1-3; D is undetermined. CDR1 is SEHNR, CDR2 FQNEAQ, per germline (reference sequence). The CDR3 is 12 residues long. Trimming stripped 5 bases from V and 1 base from J, with 3 bases between. The CDR3 protein is CASSLSGNTIYF. The CDR3 DNA reads as TGTGCCAGCAGCCTTTCTGGAAACACCATATATTTT.

The rearrangement uses TRBV15 and TRBJ2-1; 11 bases match TRBD2. The CDR3 covers 15 residues. V lost 5 bases to trimming and J lost 8 bases; unmatched junction nucleotides: 8. From germline, CDR1 is LNHNV and CDR2 YYDKDF (reference sequence). CDR3 in DNA: TGTGCCACCAGCGGTAGCGGGGGGGCCGTAGATGAGCAGTTCTTC. It is translated as CATSGSGGAVDEQFF.